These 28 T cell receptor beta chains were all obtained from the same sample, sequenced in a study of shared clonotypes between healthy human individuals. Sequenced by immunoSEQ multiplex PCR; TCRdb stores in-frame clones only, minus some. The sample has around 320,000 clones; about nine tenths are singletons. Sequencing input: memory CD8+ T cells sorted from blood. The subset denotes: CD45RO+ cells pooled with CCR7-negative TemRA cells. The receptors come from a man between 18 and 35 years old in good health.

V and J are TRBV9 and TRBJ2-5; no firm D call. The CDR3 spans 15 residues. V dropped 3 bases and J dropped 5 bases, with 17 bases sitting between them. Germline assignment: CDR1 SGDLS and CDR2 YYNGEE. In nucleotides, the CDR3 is TGTGCCAGCAGCGCCTCTTTAGGCCCTGGGGAGACCCAGTACTTC. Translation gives CASSASLGPGETQYF. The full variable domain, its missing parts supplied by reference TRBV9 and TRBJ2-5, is DSGVTQTPKHLITATGQRVTLRCSPRSGDLSVYWYQQSLDQGLQFLIQYYNGEERAKGNILERFSAQQFPDLHSELNLSSLELGDSALYFCASSASLGPGETQYFGPGTRLLVL.

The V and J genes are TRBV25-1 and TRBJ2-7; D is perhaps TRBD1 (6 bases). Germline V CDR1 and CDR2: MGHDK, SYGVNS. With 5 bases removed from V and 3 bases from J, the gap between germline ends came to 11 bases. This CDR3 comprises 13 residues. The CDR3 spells CASSNIQGYEQYF. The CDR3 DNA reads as TGTGCCAGCAGTAATATACAGGGCTACGAGCAGTACTTC.

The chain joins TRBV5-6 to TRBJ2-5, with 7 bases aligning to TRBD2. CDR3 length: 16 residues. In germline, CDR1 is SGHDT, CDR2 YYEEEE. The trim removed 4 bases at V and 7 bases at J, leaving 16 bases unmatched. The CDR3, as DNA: TGTGCCAGCAGCCCCCGGGAGCGGGGCGCCCCCGGGACCCAGTACTTC. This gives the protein CASSPRERGAPGTQYF.

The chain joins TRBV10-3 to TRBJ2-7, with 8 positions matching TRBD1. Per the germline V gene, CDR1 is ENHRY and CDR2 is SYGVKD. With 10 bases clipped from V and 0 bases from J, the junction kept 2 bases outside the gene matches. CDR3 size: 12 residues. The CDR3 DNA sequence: TGTGCCACCGGACAGGGCTCCTACGAGCAGTACTTC. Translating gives CATGQGSYEQYF.

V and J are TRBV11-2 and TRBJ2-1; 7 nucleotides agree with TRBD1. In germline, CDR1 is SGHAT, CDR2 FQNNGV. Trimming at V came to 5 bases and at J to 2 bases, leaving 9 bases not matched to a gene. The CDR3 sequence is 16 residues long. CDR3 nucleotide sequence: TGTGCCAGCAGCCTCCTGGCAGGGGGAACCTACAATGAGCAGTTCTTC. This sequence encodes CASSLLAGGTYNEQFF.

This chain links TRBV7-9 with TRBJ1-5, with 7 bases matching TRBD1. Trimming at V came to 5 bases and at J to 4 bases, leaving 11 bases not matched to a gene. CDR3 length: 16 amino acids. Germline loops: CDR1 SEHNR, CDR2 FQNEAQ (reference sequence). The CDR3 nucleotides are TGTGCCAGCAGCCTCTCGGGACAGAGGTCTAATCAGCCCCAGCATTTT. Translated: CASSLSGQRSNQPQHF. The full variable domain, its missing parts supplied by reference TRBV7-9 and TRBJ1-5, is DTGVSQNPRHKITKRGQNVTFRCDPISEHNRLYWYRQTLGQGPEFLTYFQNEAQLEKSRLLSDRFSAERPKGSFSTLEIQRTEQGDSAMYLCASSLSGQRSNQPQHFGDGTRLSIL.

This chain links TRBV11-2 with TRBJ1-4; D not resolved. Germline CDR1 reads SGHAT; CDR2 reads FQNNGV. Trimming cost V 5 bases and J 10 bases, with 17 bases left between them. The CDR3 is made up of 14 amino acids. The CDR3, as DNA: TGTGCCAGCAGCCTAGGATCAGAGATAGGAAAACTGTTTTTT. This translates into CASSLGSEIGKLFF.

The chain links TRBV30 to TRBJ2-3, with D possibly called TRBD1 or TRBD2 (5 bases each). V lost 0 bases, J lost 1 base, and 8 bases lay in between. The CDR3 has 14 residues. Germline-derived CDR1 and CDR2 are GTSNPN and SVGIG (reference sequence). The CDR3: CAWSVQGGTDTQYF. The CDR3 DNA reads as TGTGCCTGGAGTGTTCAGGGAGGCACAGATACGCAGTATTTT.

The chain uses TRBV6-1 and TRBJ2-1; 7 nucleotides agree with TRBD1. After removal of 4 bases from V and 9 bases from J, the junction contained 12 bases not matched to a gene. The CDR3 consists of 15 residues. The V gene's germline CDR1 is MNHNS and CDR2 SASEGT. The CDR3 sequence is CASSGQGILGGEQFF. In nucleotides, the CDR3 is TGTGCCAGCAGTGGACAGGGAATTTTAGGTGGTGAGCAGTTCTTC.

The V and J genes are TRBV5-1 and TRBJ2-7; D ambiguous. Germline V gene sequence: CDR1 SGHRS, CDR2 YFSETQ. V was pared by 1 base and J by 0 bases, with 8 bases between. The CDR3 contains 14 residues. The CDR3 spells CASSLRVSSYEQYF. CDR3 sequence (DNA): TGCGCCAGCAGCTTGAGGGTAAGCTCCTACGAGCAGTACTTC.

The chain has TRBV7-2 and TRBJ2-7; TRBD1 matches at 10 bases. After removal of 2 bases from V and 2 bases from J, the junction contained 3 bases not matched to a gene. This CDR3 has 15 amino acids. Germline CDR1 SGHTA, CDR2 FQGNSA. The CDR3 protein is CASSLFGTGAYEQYF. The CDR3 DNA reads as TGTGCCAGCAGCTTATTTGGGACAGGGGCCTACGAGCAGTACTTC.

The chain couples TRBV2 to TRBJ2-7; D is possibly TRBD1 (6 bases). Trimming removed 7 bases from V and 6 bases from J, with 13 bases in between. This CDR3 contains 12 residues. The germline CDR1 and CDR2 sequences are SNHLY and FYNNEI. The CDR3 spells CASNAGVFEQYF. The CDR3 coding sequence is TGTGCCAGCAATGCAGGGGTCTTCGAGCAGTACTTC.

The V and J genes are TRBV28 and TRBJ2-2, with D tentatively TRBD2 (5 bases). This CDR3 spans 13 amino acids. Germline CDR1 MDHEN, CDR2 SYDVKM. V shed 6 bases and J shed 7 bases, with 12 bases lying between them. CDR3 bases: TGTGCCAGCAGAAGAATCGGGATCGGGGAGCTGTTTTTT. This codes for CASRRIGIGELFF. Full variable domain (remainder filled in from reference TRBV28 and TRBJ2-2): DVKVTQSSRYLVKRTGEKVFLECVQDMDHENMFWYRQDPGLGLRLIYFSYDVKMKEKGDIPEGYSVSREKKERFSLILESASTNQTSMYLCASRRIGIGELFFGEGSRLTVL.

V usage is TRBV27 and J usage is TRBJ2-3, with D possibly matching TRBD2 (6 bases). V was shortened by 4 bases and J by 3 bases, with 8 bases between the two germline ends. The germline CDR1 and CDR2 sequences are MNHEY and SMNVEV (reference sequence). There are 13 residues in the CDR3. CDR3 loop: CASSYGGTDTQYF. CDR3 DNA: TGTGCCAGCAGTTATGGGGGGACAGATACGCAGTATTTT.

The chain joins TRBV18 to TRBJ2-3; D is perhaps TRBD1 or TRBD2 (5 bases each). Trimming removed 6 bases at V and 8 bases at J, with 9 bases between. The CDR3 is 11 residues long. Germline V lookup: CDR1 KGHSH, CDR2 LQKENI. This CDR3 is CASSRGGTQYF. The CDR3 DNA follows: TGTGCCAGCTCCCGTGGGGGTACGCAGTATTTT.

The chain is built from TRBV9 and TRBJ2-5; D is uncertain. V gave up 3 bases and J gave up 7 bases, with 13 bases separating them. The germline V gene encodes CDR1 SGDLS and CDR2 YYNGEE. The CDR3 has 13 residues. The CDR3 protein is CASSELLLGTQYF. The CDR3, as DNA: TGTGCCAGCAGCGAACTACTACTCGGGACCCAGTACTTC.

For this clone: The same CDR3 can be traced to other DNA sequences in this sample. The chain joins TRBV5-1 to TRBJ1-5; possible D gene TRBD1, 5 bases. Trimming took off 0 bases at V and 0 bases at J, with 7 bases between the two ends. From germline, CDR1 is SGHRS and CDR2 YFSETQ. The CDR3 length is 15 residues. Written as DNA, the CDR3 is TGCGCCAGCAGCTTGGCAGGGTATAGCAATCAGCCCCAGCATTTT. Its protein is CASSLAGYSNQPQHF. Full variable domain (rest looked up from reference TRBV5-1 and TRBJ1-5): KAGVTQTPRYLIKTRGQQVTLSCSPISGHRSVSWYQQTPGQGLQFLFEYFSETQRNKGNFPGRFSGRQFSNSRSEMNVSTLELGDSALYLCASSLAGYSNQPQHFGDGTRLSIL.

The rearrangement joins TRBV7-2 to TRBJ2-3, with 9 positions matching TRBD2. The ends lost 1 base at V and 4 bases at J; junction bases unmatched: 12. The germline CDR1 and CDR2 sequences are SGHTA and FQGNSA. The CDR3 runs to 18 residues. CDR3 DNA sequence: TGTGCCAGCAGCTTAGGGGCCCTCCTAGCGGGAATCGCAGATACGCAGTATTTT. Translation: CASSLGALLAGIADTQYF.

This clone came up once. CDR3 nucleotide sequence: TGTGCCAGCAGTGGGCCTAGCGGTCATCCCACAGATACGCAGTATTTT. It yields the protein CASSGPSGHPTDTQYF. The chain employs TRBV2 and TRBJ2-3; 7 positions match TRBD2. V shed 4 bases, J shed 2 bases, and the junction held 9 bases outside the gene matches. Germline V gives CDR1 SNHLY, CDR2 FYNNEI. The CDR3 spans 16 residues.

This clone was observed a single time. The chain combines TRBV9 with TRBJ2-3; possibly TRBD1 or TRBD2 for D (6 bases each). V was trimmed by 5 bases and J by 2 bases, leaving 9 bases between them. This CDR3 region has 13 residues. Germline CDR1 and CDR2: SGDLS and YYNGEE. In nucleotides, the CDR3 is TGTGCCAGCAGTGGGGGGCCCACAGATACGCAGTATTTT. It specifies CASSGGPTDTQYF. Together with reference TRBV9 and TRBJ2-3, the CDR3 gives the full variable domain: DSGVTQTPKHLITATGQRVTLRCSPRSGDLSVYWYQQSLDQGLQFLIQYYNGEERAKGNILERFSAQQFPDLHSELNLSSLELGDSALYFCASSGGPTDTQYFGPGTRLTVL.

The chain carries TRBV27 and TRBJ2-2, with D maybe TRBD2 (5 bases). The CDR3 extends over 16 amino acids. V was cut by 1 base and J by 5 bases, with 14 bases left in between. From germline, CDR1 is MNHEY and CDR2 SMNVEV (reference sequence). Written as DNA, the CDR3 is TGTGCCAGCAGTTTATTAGCAGGACTGAGGACCGGGGAGCTGTTTTTT. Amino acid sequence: CASSLLAGLRTGELFF.

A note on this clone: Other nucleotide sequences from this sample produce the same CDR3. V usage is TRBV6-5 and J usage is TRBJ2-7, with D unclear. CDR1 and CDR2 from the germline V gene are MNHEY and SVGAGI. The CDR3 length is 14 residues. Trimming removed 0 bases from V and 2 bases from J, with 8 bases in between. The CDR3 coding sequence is TGTGCCAGCAGTTACTCGGGCGAGGCCTACGAGCAGTACTTC. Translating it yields CASSYSGEAYEQYF.

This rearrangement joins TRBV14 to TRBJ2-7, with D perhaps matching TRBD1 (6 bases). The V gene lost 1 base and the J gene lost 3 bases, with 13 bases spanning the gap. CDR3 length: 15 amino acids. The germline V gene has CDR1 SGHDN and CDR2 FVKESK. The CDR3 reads CASSQGQGTFYEQYF. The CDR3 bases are TGTGCCAGCAGCCAAGGGCAGGGGACATTCTACGAGCAGTACTTC. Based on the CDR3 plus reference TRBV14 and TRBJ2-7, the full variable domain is EAGVTQFPSHSVIEKGQTVTLRCDPISGHDNLYWYRRVMGKEIKFLLHFVKESKQDESGMPNNRFLAERTGGTYSTLKVQPAELEDSGVYFCASSQGQGTFYEQYFGPGTRLTVT.

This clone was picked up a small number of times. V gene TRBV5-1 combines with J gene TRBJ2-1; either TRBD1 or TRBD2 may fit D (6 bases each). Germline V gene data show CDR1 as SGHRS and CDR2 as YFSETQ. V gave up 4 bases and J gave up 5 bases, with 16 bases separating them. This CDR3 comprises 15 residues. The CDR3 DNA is TGCGCCAGCAGCCTTTCGGGGGCGTGGGACAATGAGCAGTTCTTC. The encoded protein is CASSLSGAWDNEQFF.

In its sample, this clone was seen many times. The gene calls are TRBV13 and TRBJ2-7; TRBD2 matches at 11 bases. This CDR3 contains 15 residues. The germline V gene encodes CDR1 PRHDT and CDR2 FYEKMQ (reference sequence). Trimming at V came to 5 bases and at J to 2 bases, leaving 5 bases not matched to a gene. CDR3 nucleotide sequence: TGTGCCAGCAGCGTACTAGCGGGAGCAGCCTACGAGCAGTACTTC. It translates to CASSVLAGAAYEQYF.

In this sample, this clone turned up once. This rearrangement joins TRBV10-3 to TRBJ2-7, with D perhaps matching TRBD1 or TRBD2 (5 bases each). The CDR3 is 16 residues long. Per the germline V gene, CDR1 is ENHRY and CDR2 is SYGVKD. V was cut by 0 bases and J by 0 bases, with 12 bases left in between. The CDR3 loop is CAISESMWGSSYEQYF. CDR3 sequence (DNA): TGTGCCATCAGTGAGTCGATGTGGGGGAGCTCCTACGAGCAGTACTTC.

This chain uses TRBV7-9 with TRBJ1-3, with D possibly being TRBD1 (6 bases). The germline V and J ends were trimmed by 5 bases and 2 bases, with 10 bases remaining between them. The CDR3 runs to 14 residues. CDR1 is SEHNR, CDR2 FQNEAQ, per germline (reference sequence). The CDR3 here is CASSRGQTGNTIYF. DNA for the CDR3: TGTGCCAGCAGCCGCGGACAGACTGGAAACACCATATATTTT.

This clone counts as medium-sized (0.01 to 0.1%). CDR3 sequence: CASSPGLAGPAVDNEQFF. CDR3 DNA sequence: TGTGCCAGCAGCCCGGGACTAGCGGGACCCGCCGTGGACAATGAGCAGTTCTTC. The V and J genes are TRBV7-8 and TRBJ2-1; TRBD2 matches at 13 bases. The V gene end was trimmed by 5 bases and the J gene end by 5 bases; junction bases not matched to a gene: 12. Germline-derived CDR1 and CDR2 are SGHVS and FQNEAQ. CDR3 length: 18 amino acids. The full variable domain, completed using reference TRBV7-8 and TRBJ2-1, is GAGVSQSPRYKVAKRGQDVALRCDPISGHVSLFWYQQALGQGPEFLTYFQNEAQLDKSGLPSDRFFAERPEGSVSTLKIQRTQQEDSAVYLCASSPGLAGPAVDNEQFFGPGTRLTVL.